The next 2 T cell receptor beta chains were all read from a single sample in a study of glioma-infiltrating T cells. Using RNA template, CDR3s of TCR alpha and beta were amplified with iRepertoire arm-PCR. TCRdb reprocessed the multiplex PCR reads with MiXCR, giving one entry per CDR3 protein. The sample lists around 350,000 distinct CDR3 sequences, roughly two fifths occurring once. The sequenced material came from glioma tissue, nonneoplastic brain tissue, or PBMCs (not recorded which). All receptors derive from a human donor with low-grade glioma or glioblastoma, undergoing nonglioma brain surgery, or in good health (not recorded which).

With respect to this clonotype: The junction departs from the called germline gene at one end, perhaps through a read error. This chain connects TRBV6-5 to TRBJ2-5; 12 bases line up with TRBD2. Germline V gives CDR1 MNHEY, CDR2 SVGAGI. The CDR3 runs to 16 residues. The CDR3 reads CASSFGLAGNQEAQYF. The DNA for the CDR3 is TGTGCCAGCAGTTTCGGACTAGCGGGGAACCAAGAGGCCCAGTACTTC.

Ten or more counts support this clonotype. The V and J genes are TRBV27 and TRBJ2-1; TRBD2 is a possible D gene (5 bases). Trimming shortened V by 0 bases and J by 9 bases, and 9 bases separated the two germline ends. The CDR3 totals 13 residues. CDR1 is MNHEY, CDR2 SMNVEV, per germline (reference sequence). Here the CDR3 reads CASSLSIGIEQFF. CDR3 nucleotides: TGTGCCAGCAGTTTATCGATCGGGATTGAGCAGTTCTTC.